The clone carrying this TCR beta chain was counted a few times. Its target is not known. The data stem from a study of T cells in Graves' hyperthyroidism and ophthalmopathy. Background on the study: It was at initial diagnosis, before any treatment, that peripheral blood was collected.

RNA transcripts gave rise to amplified TCR beta CDR3 regions. HTBI primers were employed in a first-round RT-PCR of the TCR CDR3. MiXCR was run by TCRdb on the multiplex PCR reads, yielding one entry per CDR3 protein. Seen here are around 340,000 distinct CDR3 sequences, around 23% observed once, and the top ten hold around 45%. Whole-study findings and limits: Appearing also in blood were most of the thyroid clonotypes expanded above 0.001. The model's output predicted ophthalmopathy at a median of 6.5 months prior to onset.

Clinical symptoms, serum thyroxine and TRAb, thyroid ultrasound and orbital computed tomography were used for the diagnoses. CDR3 length: 14 amino acids. V lost 1 base, J lost 6 bases, and 13 bases lay in between. Germline V lookup: CDR1 SGHNT, CDR2 YYREEE (reference sequence). This sequence joins TRBV5-4 and TRBJ1-2; a weak D match, TRBD1 (6 bases). Sequencing used blood. This receptor was obtained from a woman between 50 and 59 years old with Graves' hyperthyroidism. The CDR3 region has the DNA TGTGCCAGCAGCTTGTTTCAGGGGACGAATGGCTACACCTTC. Amino acid sequence: CASSLFQGTNGYTF.